This T cell receptor (beta chain) was found in a study of CD8 T cells in Susac syndrome. In blood CD8+ and CD4+ T cells, TCR beta underwent sequencing. Reverse transcription of about 0.45 to 1 ug RNA was carried out with random hexamers. TCRdb reprocessed the immunoSEQ multiplex PCR reads with MiXCR, giving one entry per CDR3 protein. Of some 300,000 distinct CDR3 sequences in the sample, 65% to 90% were seen once. This clonotype was seen once. The germline CDR1 and CDR2 sequences are MNHNS and SASEGT. The germline V and J ends were trimmed by 4 bases and 0 bases, with 13 bases remaining between them. The CDR3 has 15 amino acids.

This chain joins TRBV6-1 and TRBJ2-7, with D possibly being TRBD1 (6 bases). This sequence originates from a human donor with multiple sclerosis. The sequencing sample was made of CD8+ T cells from PBMCs. This CDR3 reads CASSVGRGNSYEQYF. The CDR3 DNA reads as TGTGCCAGCAGTGTCGGCAGGGGCAACTCCTACGAGCAGTACTTC.